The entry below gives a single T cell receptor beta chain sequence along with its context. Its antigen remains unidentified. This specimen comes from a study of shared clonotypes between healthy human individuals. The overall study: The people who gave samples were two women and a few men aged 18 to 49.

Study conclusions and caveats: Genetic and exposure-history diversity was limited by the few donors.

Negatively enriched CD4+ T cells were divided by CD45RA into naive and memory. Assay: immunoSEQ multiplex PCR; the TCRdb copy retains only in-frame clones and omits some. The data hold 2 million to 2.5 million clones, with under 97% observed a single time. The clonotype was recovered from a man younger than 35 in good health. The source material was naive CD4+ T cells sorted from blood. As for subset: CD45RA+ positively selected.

DNA for the CDR3: TGTGCCAGCAGTGAAACAGGCGATTACAATGAGCAGTTCTTC. Its protein product is CASSETGDYNEQFF. The rearrangement links TRBV28 to TRBJ2-1, with a tentative D call TRBD1 (5 bases). Germline V CDR1 and CDR2: MDHEN, SYDVKM. There are 14 residues in the CDR3. V was cut by 5 bases and J by 4 bases, with 12 bases left in between.